This T cell receptor beta chain was obtained from a study of CD8 T cells in ankylosing spondylitis. TCRdb reprocessed the 5' RACE reads via MiXCR and lists one record per CDR3 protein. Of fewer than 500,000 distinct CDR3 sequences in the sample, around 24% were seen once. The sample holds many counts of this clonotype. The target antigen is unknown. An end of the junction differs from the germline gene, which may be a read error. General study points: Made up of eight or nine highly homologous variants, a TCR beta motif appeared characteristic of ankylosing spondylitis blood.

The CDR3 runs 16 residues. Germline lookup yields CDR1 SSHAT and CDR2 FNYEAQ (reference sequence). The sequencing input was blood, either unsorted or a sorted T cell fraction (not recorded which). The TCR was taken from a male donor with ankylosing spondylitis. The chain uses TRBV7-7 and TRBJ2-2; TRBD2 is a possible D gene (6 bases). In DNA, the CDR3 is TGTGCTAGCAGCTTATCAGTTAGCGGAAGCACCGGGGAGCTGTTTTTT. Amino acids: CASSLSVSGSTGELFF.